This T cell receptor beta chain was observed in a study of shared clonotypes between healthy human individuals (dated by TCRdb to the early 2020s). General notes on the study: A few men and two women, aged 18 to 49 years, made up the cohort. Per donor, three plates each were used for CD4 naive and CD4 memory, two for CD8 naive, and one for CD8 memory. Per donor, leukapheresis produced somewhere between about 0.9 and 9 billion PBMCs. To increase sequencing depth and limit assay-specific biases, different laboratories used diverse techniques to prepare libraries and sequence TCR repertoires. To estimate repertoire size and how much clonotype sharing occurs between individuals, the study deeply sequenced the blood TCR repertoires of roughly 5 healthy adults.

The donors were healthy, HIV-negative adults with no recently reported acute infections or vaccinations. Every donor was a Caucasian adult living in Nashville, Tennessee, USA. CD4+ T cells were enriched by magnetic negative selection; naive cells were then positively selected on CD45RA, and the negative fraction formed the memory subset. Blood was collected by leukapheresis, and PBMCs were isolated by Ficoll-Histopaque density gradient centrifugation and then cryopreserved in liquid nitrogen vapor phase. Analytical flow cytometry was used to check the purity and quantity of every magnetically sorted T cell population. Each sorted fraction had its genomic DNA isolated and then quantified by UV absorbance on a Nanodrop 2000c. On this clone: This clone's antigen is unknown. No much larger clone exists at a distance of one base, and base qualities are not known.

Using the deep immunoSEQ assay, TCR CDR3 regions were amplified from genomic DNA by multiplex PCR. Genomic DNA extracted from each cell subset was distributed evenly over all wells of several immunoSEQ 96-well plates, and each plate served as one replicate. For sorted subsets, approximately 190 ng genomic DNA, equal to about 30,000 T cell genomes, was loaded into each replicate PCR. Purified libraries were quantified with a Qubit 3.0 fluorometer, sized on a Bioanalyzer 2100, and re-quantified with the KAPA Library Quantification kit. Every immunoSEQ 96-well plate was sequenced on a dedicated single-read 150-cycle Illumina NextSeq 550 flow cell. Regarding the original processing steps: The immunoSEQ output contained only junctional sequences without quality scores, so filtering could not match that applied to full-length reads. To assign V/J genes and CDR3, sequences were annotated against IMGT germline references using PyIR, a Python wrapper for IgBLAST v1.9. Reads were removed for weak V/J assignments (E-value above 1e-6), missing CDR3, stop codons, out-of-frame junctions, or ambiguous translated residues. V3J clonotypes were defined as sequences sharing the same inferred V gene, J gene, and CDR3 amino acid sequence. Percentage overlap between repertoires was calculated by dividing the number of shared unique clonotypes by the size of the smaller repertoire. Three approaches were used to assess repertoire richness: RTK rarefaction, the Chao1 estimator, and Recon v2.1 estimates of unobserved clonotypes. Generation probabilities for all TCRbeta clonotypes obtained by the gDNA method from four donors were computed using OLGA. TCRdb limited this immuneACCESS table to in-frame rearrangements with V and J called. A share of clones is missing; checked studies link under half to unresolved V genes, and the rest is unexplained. The V and J calls and clone size were taken over from that table, and D and trimming were inferred from the DNA. The sample table holds millions of clones, of which around 90% were seen once. About 0.13% of the sample lies in the top ten.

Results the study describes overall, beyond this receptor: Pairwise subsampling led to the expectation that sequencing depth would affect the degree of clonotype sharing among donors. Compared with non-shared clonotypes, the clonotypes found in all four sorted-subset donors had higher generation probabilities. About 5% of naive CD4, around 3.5% of naive CD8, roughly 2.4% of memory CD4, and roughly 0.4% of memory CD8 clonotypes were shared across several donors. Incomplete sequencing was indicated by rarefaction of sorted-subset datasets, despite the large sequencing depth. Naive subsets generally had larger estimated clonotype richness than memory subsets did. Sampling was restricted to blood, and TCR repertoires in tissue are likely to differ from TCR repertoires in blood. The genetic and exposure-history diversity represented was limited by the small number of donors.

From cysteine to phenylalanine, the CDR3 is 15 amino acids long. Here the CDR3 DNA is all that survives: 45 bases in frame from base 1. CDR1 and CDR2 were assigned from the germline V gene as SNHLY and FYNNEI. Germline trimming amounts to 7 bases on V and 3 bases on J, with 6 as the count of junction bases outside the gene matches. The chain is assembled from TRBV2 and TRBJ2-1, with TRBD2 matching 10 junction bases. The sequenced sample consisted of naive CD4+ T cells sorted from blood. What this sample's cell subset or site label stands for: CD45RA+ positively selected. The receptor was isolated from a man between 18 and 29 years old in good health. The DNA sequence is TGTGCCAGCACCGGTCTAGCGGGGGACTACAATGAGCAGTTCTTC. This sequence encodes CASTGLAGDYNEQFF.